The rows below give T cell receptor beta chains drawn from one sample of a study of CD8 T cells in Susac syndrome. Each CDR3 protein gets one entry after TCRdb re-called the immunoSEQ multiplex PCR reads with MiXCR. The sample carries some 170,000 distinct CDR3 sequences, around 94% recorded once. Sample: CD4+ T cells from PBMCs. These receptors were collected from a human donor with Susac syndrome. Both conserved end residues are part of each CDR3. D genes are given only for firm matches. Clone size, where shown, is once, few, many, or a class for clones that have expanded.

d_call: NA
clone_size: once
v_call: TRBV30
j_call: TRBJ1-1
cdr3_aa: CAAGLPILNTEAFF
cdr3_nt: TGTGCAGCGGGACTGCCCATTCTGAACACTGAAGCTTTCTTT

d_call: NA
clone_size: NA
v_call: TRBV5-4
j_call: TRBJ2-4
cdr3_aa: CASSPDSSSAKNIQYF
cdr3_nt: TGTGCCAGCAGCCCAGACTCCTCCTCGGCCAAAAACATTCAGTACTTC

d_call: TRBD1
clone_size: NA
v_call: TRBV6-6
j_call: TRBJ1-2
cdr3_aa: CASSATGQGGGYTF
cdr3_nt: TGTGCCAGCAGTGCCACCGGACAGGGCGGAGGCTACACCTTC

d_call: NA
clone_size: NA
v_call: TRBV5-6
j_call: TRBJ1-2
cdr3_aa: CASGVGARGYGYTF
cdr3_nt: TGTGCCAGCGGCGTAGGGGCAAGAGGATATGGCTACACCTTC

d_call: NA
clone_size: NA
v_call: TRBV28
j_call: TRBJ2-6
cdr3_aa: CASSLSIVGHPLSSGANVLTF
cdr3_nt: TGTGCCAGCAGTTTATCGATAGTAGGGCACCCCCTGTCTTCTGGGGCCAACGTCCTGACTTTC

d_call: TRBD2
clone_size: once
v_call: TRBV12-3/TRBV12-4
j_call: TRBJ2-1
cdr3_aa: CASVAGRRNEQFF
cdr3_nt: TGTGCCAGCGTAGCGGGGAGACGGAATGAGCAGTTCTTC

d_call: NA
clone_size: NA
v_call: TRBV6-5
j_call: TRBJ2-7
cdr3_aa: CASSYSEGIFGGDF
cdr3_nt: TGTGCCAGCAGTTACTCGGAAGGGATTTTTGGGGGTGACTTC

d_call: NA
clone_size: NA
v_call: TRBV9
j_call: TRBJ2-1
cdr3_aa: CASSALSGATVGWGHEQFF
cdr3_nt: TGTGCCAGCAGCGCCCTCTCGGGAGCCACCGTAGGCTGGGGCCATGAGCAGTTCTTC

d_call: NA
clone_size: NA
v_call: TRBV30
j_call: TRBJ1-1
cdr3_aa: CASYKGHRNTEAFF
cdr3_nt: TGTGCCTCCTACAAGGGACATAGGAACACTGAAGCTTTCTTT

d_call: NA
clone_size: NA
v_call: TRBV29-1
j_call: TRBJ2-7
cdr3_aa: CSATTSSYEQYF
cdr3_nt: TGCAGCGCCACCACAAGCTCCTACGAGCAGTACTTC

d_call: NA
clone_size: NA
v_call: TRBV20-1
j_call: TRBJ2-5
cdr3_aa: CSAAQLQETQYF
cdr3_nt: TGCAGTGCTGCACAGCTGCAAGAGACCCAGTACTTC

d_call: TRBD2
clone_size: NA
v_call: TRBV12-3/TRBV12-4
j_call: TRBJ2-5
cdr3_aa: CASSLGTSEETQYF
cdr3_nt: TGTGCCAGCAGTTTGGGGACTAGCGAAGAGACCCAGTACTTC

d_call: NA
clone_size: NA
v_call: TRBV18
j_call: TRBJ1-1
cdr3_aa: CASSPLTGNEAFF
cdr3_nt: TGTGCCAGCTCACCACTAACAGGGAATGAAGCTTTCTTT